The clone carrying this T cell receptor beta chain turned up a few times. Its specificity is not known. This entry belongs to a study of T cell repertoires in cytomegalovirus infection. Study overall: A matching HLA type, together with CMV infection, was signaled by public TCR beta signatures.

This CDR3 has 16 residues. Trimming at V came to 0 bases and at J to 4 bases, leaving 1 base not matched to a gene. The germline CDR1 and CDR2 sequences are SGHNT and YYREEE (reference sequence). TCRdb recomputed calls from the reads with MiXCR, one row per CDR3 protein. Found here are roughly 68,000 distinct CDR3 sequences, 22% of them singletons; the top ten hold 65% to 85%. Study conclusions and caveats: Of the TCR beta families, the public ones yielded a cumulative frequency that identified carriers of CMV plus the relevant HLA. In two of eight donors, the top clonotype was HLA-C-restricted CMV-specific.

The genes are TRBV5-4 and TRBJ2-2, with TRBD1 matching 12 bases. The TCR comes from a human donor in good health (CMV status not recorded). Some clones in this sample may be carry-over from other donors' samples. Sample: PBMCs, sequenced either directly or after in vitro stimulation (not recorded which). This CDR3 is CASSLEGQGATGELFF. In nucleotides, the CDR3 is TGTGCCAGCAGCTTGGAGGGACAGGGGGCCACCGGGGAGCTGTTTTTT.